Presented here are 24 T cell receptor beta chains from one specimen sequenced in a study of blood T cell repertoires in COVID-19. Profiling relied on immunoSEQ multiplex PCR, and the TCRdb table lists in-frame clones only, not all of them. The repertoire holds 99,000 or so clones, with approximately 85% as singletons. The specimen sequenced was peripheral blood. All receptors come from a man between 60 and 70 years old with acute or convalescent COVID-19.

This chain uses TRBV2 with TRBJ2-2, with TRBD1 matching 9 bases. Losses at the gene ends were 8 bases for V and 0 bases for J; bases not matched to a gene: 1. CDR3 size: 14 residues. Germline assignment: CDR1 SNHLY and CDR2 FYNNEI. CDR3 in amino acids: CASGDRANTGELFF. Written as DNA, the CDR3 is TGTGCCAGCGGGGACAGGGCGAACACCGGGGAGCTGTTTTTT.

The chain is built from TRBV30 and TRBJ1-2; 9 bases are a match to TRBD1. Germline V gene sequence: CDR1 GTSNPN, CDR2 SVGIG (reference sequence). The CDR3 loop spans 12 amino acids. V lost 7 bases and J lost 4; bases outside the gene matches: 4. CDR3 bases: TGTGCCTCCGGACAGGGGCCCTATGGCTACACCTTC. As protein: CASGQGPYGYTF.

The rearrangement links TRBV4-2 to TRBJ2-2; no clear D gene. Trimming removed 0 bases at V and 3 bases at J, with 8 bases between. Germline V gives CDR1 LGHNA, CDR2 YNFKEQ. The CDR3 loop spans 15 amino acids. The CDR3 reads CASSQDWQDTGELFF. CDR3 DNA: TGTGCCAGCAGCCAAGATTGGCAAGACACCGGGGAGCTGTTTTTT.

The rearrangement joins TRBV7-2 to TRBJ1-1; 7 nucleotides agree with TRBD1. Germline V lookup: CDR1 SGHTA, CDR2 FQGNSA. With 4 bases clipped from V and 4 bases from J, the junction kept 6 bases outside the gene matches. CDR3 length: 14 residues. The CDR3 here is CASSYTGDGTEAFF. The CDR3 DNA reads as TGTGCCAGCAGCTACACAGGGGATGGCACTGAAGCTTTCTTT.

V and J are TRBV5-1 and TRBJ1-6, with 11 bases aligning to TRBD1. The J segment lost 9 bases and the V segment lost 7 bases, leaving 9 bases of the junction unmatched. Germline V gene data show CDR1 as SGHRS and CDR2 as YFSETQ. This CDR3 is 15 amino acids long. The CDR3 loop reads CASGEGQGAFSPLHF. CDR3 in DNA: TGCGCCAGCGGCGAAGGACAGGGGGCCTTTTCACCCCTCCACTTT.

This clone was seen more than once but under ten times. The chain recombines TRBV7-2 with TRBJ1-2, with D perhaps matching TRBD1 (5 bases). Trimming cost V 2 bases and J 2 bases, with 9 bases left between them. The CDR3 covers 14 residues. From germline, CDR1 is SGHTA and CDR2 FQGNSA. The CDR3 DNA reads TGTGCCAGCAGCTTAAGGGCAGGGAACTATGGCTACACCTTC. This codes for CASSLRAGNYGYTF.

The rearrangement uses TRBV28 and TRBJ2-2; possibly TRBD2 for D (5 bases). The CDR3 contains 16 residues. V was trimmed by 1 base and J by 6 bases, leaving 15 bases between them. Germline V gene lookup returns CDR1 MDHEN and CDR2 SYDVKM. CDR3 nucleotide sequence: TGTGCCAGCAGTTTATTGGGTAGTCGGGGTGCCGGGGAGCTGTTTTTT. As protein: CASSLLGSRGAGELFF.

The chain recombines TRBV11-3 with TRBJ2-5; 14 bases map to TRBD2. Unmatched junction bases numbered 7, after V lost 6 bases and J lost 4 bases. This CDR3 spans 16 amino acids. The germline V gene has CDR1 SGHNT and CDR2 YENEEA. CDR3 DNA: TGTGCCAGCAGGAGGGCCGGGACTAGCGGGGGAGAGACCCAGTACTTC. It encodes CASRRAGTSGGETQYF.

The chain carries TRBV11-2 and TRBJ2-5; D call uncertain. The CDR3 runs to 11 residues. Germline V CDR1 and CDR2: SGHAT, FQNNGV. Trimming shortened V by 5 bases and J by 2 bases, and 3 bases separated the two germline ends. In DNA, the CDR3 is TGTGCCAGCAGCCCACAAGAGACCCAGTACTTC. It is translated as CASSPQETQYF.

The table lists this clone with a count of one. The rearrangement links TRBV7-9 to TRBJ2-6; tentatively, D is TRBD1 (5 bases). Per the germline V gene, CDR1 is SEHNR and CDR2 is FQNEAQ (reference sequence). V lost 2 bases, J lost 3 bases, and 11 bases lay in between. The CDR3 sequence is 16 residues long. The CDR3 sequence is CASSLRAGFGANVLTF. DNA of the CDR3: TGTGCCAGCAGCTTACGGGCAGGGTTTGGGGCCAACGTCCTGACTTTC.

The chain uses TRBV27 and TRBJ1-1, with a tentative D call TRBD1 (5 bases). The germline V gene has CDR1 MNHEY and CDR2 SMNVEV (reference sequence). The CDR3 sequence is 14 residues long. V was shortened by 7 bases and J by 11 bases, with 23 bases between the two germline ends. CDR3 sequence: CASTTWGGAPAAFF. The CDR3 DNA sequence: TGTGCCAGCACCACATGGGGGGGAGCACCCGCCGCTTTCTTT.

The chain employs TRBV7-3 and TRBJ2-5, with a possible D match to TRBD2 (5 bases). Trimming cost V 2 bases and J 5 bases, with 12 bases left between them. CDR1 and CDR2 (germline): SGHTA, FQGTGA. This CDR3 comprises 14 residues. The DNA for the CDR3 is TGTGCCAGCAGCTTAGCGGGTCGTGACGAGACCCAGTACTTC. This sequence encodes CASSLAGRDETQYF.

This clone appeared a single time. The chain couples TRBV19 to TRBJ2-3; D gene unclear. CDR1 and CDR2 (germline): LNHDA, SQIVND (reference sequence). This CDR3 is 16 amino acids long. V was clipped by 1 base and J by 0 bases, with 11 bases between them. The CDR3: CASSIVGTASTDTQYF. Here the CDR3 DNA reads TGTGCCAGTAGTATAGTGGGCACCGCTAGCACAGATACGCAGTATTTT. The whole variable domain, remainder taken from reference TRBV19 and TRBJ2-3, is DGGITQSPKYLFRKEGQNVTLSCEQNLNHDAMYWYRQDPGQGLRLIYYSQIVNDFQKGDIAEGYSVSREKKESFPLTVTSAQKNPTAFYLCASSIVGTASTDTQYFGPGTRLTVL.

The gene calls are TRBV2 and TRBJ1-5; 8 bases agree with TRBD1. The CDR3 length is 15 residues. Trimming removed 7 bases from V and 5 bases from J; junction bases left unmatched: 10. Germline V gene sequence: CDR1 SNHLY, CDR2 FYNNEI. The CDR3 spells CASNIGQGGHQPQHF. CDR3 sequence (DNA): TGTGCCAGCAATATAGGACAGGGTGGTCATCAGCCCCAGCATTTT.

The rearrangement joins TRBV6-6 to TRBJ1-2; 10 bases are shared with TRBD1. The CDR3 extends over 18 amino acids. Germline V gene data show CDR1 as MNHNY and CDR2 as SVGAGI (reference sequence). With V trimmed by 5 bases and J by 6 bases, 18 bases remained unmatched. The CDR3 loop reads CASSPGQGSALPLDGYTF. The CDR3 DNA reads TGTGCCAGCAGTCCGGGACAGGGGAGTGCACTACCCCTCGATGGCTACACCTTC.

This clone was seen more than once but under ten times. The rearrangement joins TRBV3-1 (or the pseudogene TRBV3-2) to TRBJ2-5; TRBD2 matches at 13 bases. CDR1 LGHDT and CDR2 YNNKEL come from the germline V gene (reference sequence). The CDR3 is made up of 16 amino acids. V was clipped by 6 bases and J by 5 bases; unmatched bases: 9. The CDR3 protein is CASRYTSGGAGETQYF. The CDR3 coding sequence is TGTGCCAGCAGGTACACTAGCGGGGGGGCCGGGGAGACCCAGTACTTC.

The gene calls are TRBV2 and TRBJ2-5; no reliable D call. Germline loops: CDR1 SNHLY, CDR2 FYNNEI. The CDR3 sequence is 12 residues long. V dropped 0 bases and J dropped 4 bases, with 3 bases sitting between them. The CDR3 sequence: CASSEARETQYF. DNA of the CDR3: TGTGCCAGCAGTGAAGCCCGAGAGACCCAGTACTTC.

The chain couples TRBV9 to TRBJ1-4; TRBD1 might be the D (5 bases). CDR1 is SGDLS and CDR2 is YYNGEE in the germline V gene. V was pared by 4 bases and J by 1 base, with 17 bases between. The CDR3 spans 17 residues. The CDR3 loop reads CASSPEGPSLTNEKLFF. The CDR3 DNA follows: TGTGCCAGCAGCCCGGAGGGGCCCTCCCTAACTAATGAAAAACTGTTTTTT.

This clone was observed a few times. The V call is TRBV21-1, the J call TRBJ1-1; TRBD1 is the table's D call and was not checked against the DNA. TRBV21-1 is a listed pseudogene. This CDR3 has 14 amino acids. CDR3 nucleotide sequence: TGTGCCAGCAGCAACTGGCCGAAGGGGACTGAAGCTTTCTTT. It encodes CASSNWPKGTEAFF.

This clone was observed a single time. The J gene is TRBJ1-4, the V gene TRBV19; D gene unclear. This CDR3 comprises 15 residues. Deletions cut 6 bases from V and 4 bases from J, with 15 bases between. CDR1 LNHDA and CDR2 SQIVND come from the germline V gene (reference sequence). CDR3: CASRFTGIVNEKLFF. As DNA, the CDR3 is TGTGCCAGTAGGTTCACCGGGATCGTTAATGAAAAACTGTTTTTT.

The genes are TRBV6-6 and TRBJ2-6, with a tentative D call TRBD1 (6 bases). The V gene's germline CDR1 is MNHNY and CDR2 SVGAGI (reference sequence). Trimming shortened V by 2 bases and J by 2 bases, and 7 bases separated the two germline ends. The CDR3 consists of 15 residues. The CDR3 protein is CASSYGQPGANVLTF. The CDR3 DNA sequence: TGTGCCAGCAGTTACGGACAGCCTGGGGCCAACGTCCTGACTTTC.

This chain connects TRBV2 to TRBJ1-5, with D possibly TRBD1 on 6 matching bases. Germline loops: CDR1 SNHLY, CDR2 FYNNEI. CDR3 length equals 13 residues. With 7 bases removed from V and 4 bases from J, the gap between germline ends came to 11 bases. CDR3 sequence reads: CASNLQGNQPQHF. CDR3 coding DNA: TGTGCCAGCAACCTACAGGGAAATCAGCCCCAGCATTTT.

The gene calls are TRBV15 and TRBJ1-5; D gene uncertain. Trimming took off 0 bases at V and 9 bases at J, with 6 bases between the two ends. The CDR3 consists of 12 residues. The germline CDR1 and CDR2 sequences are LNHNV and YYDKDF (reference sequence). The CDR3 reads CATSRDTGPQHF. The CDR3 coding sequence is TGTGCCACCAGCAGAGATACCGGGCCCCAGCATTTT. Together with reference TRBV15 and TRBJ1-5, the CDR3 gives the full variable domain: DAMVIQNPRYQVTQFGKPVTLSCSQTLNHNVMYWYQQKSSQAPKLLFHYYDKDFNNEADTPDNFQSRRPNTSFCFLDIRSPGLGDTAMYLCATSRDTGPQHFGDGTRLSIL.

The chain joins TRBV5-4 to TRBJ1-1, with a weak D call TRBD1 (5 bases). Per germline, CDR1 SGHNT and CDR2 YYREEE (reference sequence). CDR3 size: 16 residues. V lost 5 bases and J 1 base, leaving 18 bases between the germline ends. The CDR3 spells CASRSNGGIPNTEAFF. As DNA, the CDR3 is TGTGCCAGCAGATCTAACGGGGGGATACCGAACACTGAAGCTTTCTTT.